Below are 18 T cell receptor beta chains sequenced from a single sample in a study of T cells in Graves' hyperthyroidism and ophthalmopathy. Researchers amplified the TCR beta CDR3 regions from RNA transcripts. In the first-round RT-PCR of the TCR CDR3, the HTBI primer set was used. One entry per CDR3 protein, called by TCRdb with MiXCR from the multiplex PCR reads. The table records about 640,000 distinct CDR3 sequences, less than 25% of them present only once. Material for sequencing was blood. These receptor sequences come from a man aged 30 to 45 with Graves' ophthalmopathy.

The V and J genes are TRBV5-5 and TRBJ1-2; 10 bases match TRBD1. The CDR3 is made up of 16 amino acids. Losses at the gene ends were 6 bases for V and 4 bases for J; bases not matched to a gene: 12. The germline V gene encodes CDR1 SGHKS and CDR2 YYEKEE (reference sequence). For the CDR3, the DNA is TGTGCCAGCACCCTAGCCGGGACAGGGGAGGTCTATGGCTACACCTTC. The encoded protein is CASTLAGTGEVYGYTF.

This clonotype occurred a few times. The rearrangement uses TRBV12-3 or TRBV12-4 and TRBJ2-3, with D perhaps TRBD1 (6 bases). Deletions cut 6 bases from V and 2 bases from J, with 15 bases between. The CDR3 loop spans 15 amino acids. The CDR3 DNA reads as TGTGCCAGCAGATGGGGGCCGGGTCCCACAGATACGCAGTATTTT. It specifies CASRWGPGPTDTQYF.

This clonotype was detected a few times. CDR3 amino acids: CASGSGSTDTQYF. Written as DNA, the CDR3 is TGTGCCAGTGGGAGCGGGAGCACAGATACGCAGTATTTT. This chain uses TRBV28 with TRBJ2-3, with a possible D match to TRBD2 (6 bases). The CDR3 covers 13 residues. V was pared by 9 bases and J by 0 bases, with 10 bases between. Germline assignment: CDR1 MDHEN and CDR2 SYDVKM.

This rearrangement joins TRBV29-1 to TRBJ1-5; D is undetermined. CDR3 size: 14 residues. Trimming took off 3 bases at V and 6 bases at J, with 15 bases between the two ends. Germline-derived CDR1 and CDR2 are SQVTM and ANQGSEA. The CDR3 region has the DNA TGCAGCGTTGACGGCAGGCTACCGTGTCAGCCCCAGCATTTT. This codes for CSVDGRLPCQPQHF. Full variable domain (outside the CDR3, taken from reference TRBV29-1 and TRBJ1-5): SAVISQKPSRDICQRGTSLTIQCQVDSQVTMMFWYRQQPGQSLTLIATANQGSEATYESGFVIDKFPISRPNLTFSTLTVSNMSPEDSSIYLCSVDGRLPCQPQHFGDGTRLSIL.

Ten or more counts support this clonotype. The rearrangement links TRBV20-1 to TRBJ1-4, with a possible D match to TRBD1 (5 bases). Germline V gene data show CDR1 as DFQATT and CDR2 as SNEGSKA (reference sequence). The CDR3 contains 14 residues. Trimming took 3 bases from V and 5 from J, leaving 13 bases between them. The CDR3 DNA sequence: TGCAGTGCTAGTACAGGTCTTGGGAATGAAAAACTGTTTTTT. Protein sequence: CSASTGLGNEKLFF.

The chain is built from TRBV5-1 and TRBJ2-6; 9 nucleotides line up with TRBD2. This CDR3 has 19 residues. Germline lookup yields CDR1 SGHRS and CDR2 YFSETQ. Trimming at V came to 0 bases and at J to 0 bases, leaving 7 bases not matched to a gene. The CDR3, as DNA: TGCGCCAGCAGCTTGGGACTAGCGGTACAACTCTCTGGGGCCAACGTCCTGACTTTC. Its protein is CASSLGLAVQLSGANVLTF.

For this clonotype: A much larger clone lies one base from this, so it may be a read error. The chain links TRBV11-2 to TRBJ2-7; 14 bases map to TRBD2. CDR3 length equals 19 residues. Germline V gene lookup returns CDR1 SGHAT and CDR2 FQNNGV. CDR3 in DNA: TGTGCCAGCAGCGCCACAGGGGGCCTGGGACTAGCGGGAGCCTACGAGCAGTGCTTC. Translation gives CASSATGGLGLAGAYEQCF.

The V call is TRBV12-3 or TRBV12-4, the J call TRBJ1-1; 7 bases agree with TRBD1. V gave up 1 base and J gave up 2 bases; unmatched junction bases: 7. The CDR3 extends over 16 amino acids. CDR3 in amino acids: CASSLETGLSNTEAFF. CDR3 DNA sequence: TGTGCCAGCAGTTTAGAGACAGGGCTTAGCAACACTGAAGCTTTCTTT.

V gene TRBV7-3 combines with J gene TRBJ2-3, with 9 bases aligning to TRBD2. J gave up 0 bases and V 4 bases, and 20 bases lay outside the gene matches. The CDR3 extends over 21 amino acids. Germline V CDR1 and CDR2: SGHTA, FQGTGA. CDR3 DNA sequence: TGTGCCAGCAGCTCCCCGGCGGGGGGACTAGCATCCCGATATAGCACAGATACGCAGTATTTT. Its translation is CASSSPAGGLASRYSTDTQYF.

The chain couples TRBV5-1 to TRBJ2-7; no clear D. CDR3 size: 14 residues. Germline CDR1 SGHRS, CDR2 YFSETQ. Trimming took 0 bases from V and 1 from J, leaving 8 bases between them. CDR3 residues: CASSLEAFSYEQYF. Written as DNA, the CDR3 is TGCGCCAGCAGCTTGGAGGCTTTTTCCTACGAGCAGTACTTC.

The chain carries TRBV9 and TRBJ2-5; 12 bases are a match to TRBD2. Trimming at V came to 4 bases and at J to 1 base, leaving 8 bases not matched to a gene. Germline V CDR1 and CDR2: SGDLS, YYNGEE. The CDR3 loop spans 17 amino acids. This CDR3 is CASSHRGTSGPQETQYF. The CDR3 DNA reads as TGTGCCAGCAGCCATCGAGGGACTAGCGGGCCCCAAGAGACCCAGTACTTC.

This clonotype occurred a few times. The V and J genes are TRBV27 and TRBJ1-6; perhaps TRBD1 as D (5 bases). The CDR3 is 13 residues long. V was pared by 4 bases and J by 7 bases, with 8 bases between. CDR1 and CDR2 (germline): MNHEY, SMNVEV (reference sequence). CDR3 sequence reads: CASSWEGNSPLHF. CDR3 in DNA: TGTGCCAGCAGTTGGGAGGGGAATTCACCCCTCCACTTT.

This clonotype occurred many times. The rearrangement uses TRBV12-3 or TRBV12-4 and TRBJ2-3; no firm D call. V lost 6 bases, J lost 4 bases, and 11 bases lay in between. This CDR3 is built from 13 residues. DNA of the CDR3: TGTGCCAGCAGGGCCCCTAGGGCAGATACGCAGTATTTT. It specifies CASRAPRADTQYF.

V gene TRBV20-1 combines with J gene TRBJ1-5; D is ambiguous. Per the germline V gene, CDR1 is DFQATT and CDR2 is SNEGSKA (reference sequence). V shed 5 bases and J shed 1 base, with 15 bases lying between them. This CDR3 is 15 amino acids long. The CDR3, as DNA: TGCAGTGCTTTACCTGCAGGCCCCAGCAATCAGCCCCAGCATTTT. It specifies CSALPAGPSNQPQHF.

This clonotype turned up a few times. The rearrangement joins TRBV7-2 to TRBJ2-7; D not resolved. The germline gives CDR1 SGHTA, CDR2 FQGNSA. This CDR3 is built from 13 residues. Trimming removed 5 bases from V and 3 bases from J, with 11 bases in between. In DNA, the CDR3 is TGTGCCAGCAGCCCTGACTTAGTCTACGAGCAGTACTTC. Translation: CASSPDLVYEQYF.

The sample holds a few counts of this clonotype. The chain has TRBV12-3 or TRBV12-4 and TRBJ2-2; D call uncertain. The CDR3 is 15 residues long. V dropped 3 bases and J dropped 0 bases, with 8 bases sitting between them. The CDR3 coding sequence is TGTGCCAGCAGTTTTAGCTACGCGAACACCGGGGAGCTGTTTTTT. Protein sequence: CASSFSYANTGELFF.

This clonotype appeared a few times. The chain employs TRBV12-3 or TRBV12-4 and TRBJ1-1; maybe TRBD1 (5 bases). This CDR3 region has 12 residues. V was clipped by 1 base and J by 7 bases, with 7 bases between them. CDR3 in amino acids: CASSLEGFEAFF. CDR3 nucleotide sequence: TGTGCCAGCAGTTTAGAGGGGTTTGAAGCTTTCTTT.

Of note for this clonotype: Being one base from a much bigger clone, this may be a read error. The chain carries TRBV18 and TRBJ1-1; D perhaps matches TRBD1 (6 bases). The CDR3 is 12 amino acids. Germline lookup yields CDR1 KGHSH and CDR2 LQKENI. Here the CDR3 reads CTSAGQNTEAFF. CDR3 in DNA: TGTACCAGCGCGGGACAGAACACTGAAGCTTTCTTT.